The 13 T cell receptor beta chains in this list originate from one sample, sequenced in a study of cytomegalovirus exposure and HLA in healthy donors. The study ran its PCR with 60 Vbeta and 13 Jbeta primers. TCRdb keeps only in-frame clones here, not all; method: immunoSEQ multiplex PCR. Among around 300,000 clones listed, approximately 84% were seen once. Sequencing was done on a sample of PBMCs. Every receptor here comes from a woman aged 40 to 50 in good health and CMV-seropositive.

The rearrangement joins TRBV28 to TRBJ2-4; 10 bases map to TRBD2. Per the germline V gene, CDR1 is MDHEN and CDR2 is SYDVKM. Unmatched junction bases numbered 7, after V lost 6 bases and J lost 2 bases. CDR3 length equals 16 residues. In nucleotides, the CDR3 is TGTGCCAGCAGACCCGGACTAGCGGCAACCAAAAACATTCAGTACTTC. This sequence encodes CASRPGLAATKNIQYF.

The chain carries TRBV5-1 and TRBJ2-7, with a possible D match to TRBD2 (6 bases). The CDR3 totals 14 residues. Germline-derived CDR1 and CDR2 are SGHRS and YFSETQ. With 4 bases removed from V and 4 bases from J, the gap between germline ends came to 15 bases. The CDR3 nucleotides are TGCGCCAGCAGCCCCCAAGGAGGGCAATACGAGCAGTACTTC. Protein: CASSPQGGQYEQYF.

This rearrangement joins TRBV5-1 to TRBJ1-5, with 9 bases identical to TRBD1. The CDR3 has 15 amino acids. CDR1 is SGHRS and CDR2 is YFSETQ in the germline V gene. V lost 0 bases, J lost 6 bases, and 4 bases stayed unmatched. The CDR3 reads CASSLEGQGTQPQHF. The CDR3 region has the DNA TGCGCCAGCAGCTTGGAGGGACAGGGTACTCAGCCCCAGCATTTT.

The chain has TRBV7-2 and TRBJ1-2; 8 nucleotides align to TRBD1. V shed 5 bases, J shed 1 base, and the junction held 3 bases outside the gene matches. CDR3 length equals 14 residues. CDR1 and CDR2 from the germline V gene are SGHTA and FQGNSA. CDR3 loop: CASSPGQGNYGYTF. The CDR3 DNA is TGTGCCAGCAGCCCCGGACAGGGTAACTATGGCTACACCTTC.

The rearrangement joins TRBV11-3 to TRBJ1-2, with 11 bases fitting TRBD1. With V trimmed by 4 bases and J by 2 bases, 3 bases remained unmatched. This CDR3 is built from 15 residues. Germline CDR1 SGHNT, CDR2 YENEEA. The CDR3 here is CASSSWTGGNYGYTF. The CDR3 bases are TGTGCCAGCAGCTCATGGACAGGGGGCAACTATGGCTACACCTTC.

The gene calls are TRBV7-9 and TRBJ1-5; no clear D gene. Germline-derived CDR1 and CDR2 are SEHNR and FQNEAQ (reference sequence). V was pared by 3 bases and J by 5 bases, with 14 bases between. CDR3 size: 15 residues. CDR3 region: CASSFGLGNDQPQHF. The CDR3 DNA follows: TGTGCCAGCAGCTTCGGGCTCGGGAATGATCAGCCCCAGCATTTT.

This clone was seen a single time. J is TRBJ2-6 and V is TRBV27; TRBD1 aligns across 11 bases. Germline V gives CDR1 MNHEY, CDR2 SMNVEV (reference sequence). Trimming took 4 bases from V and 4 from J; bases not matched to a gene: 6. The CDR3 covers 17 residues. The CDR3 DNA follows: TGTGCCAGCAGTTACGGACAGGGGGCTGGAGGGGCCAACGTCCTGACTTTC. It is translated as CASSYGQGAGGANVLTF.

The rearrangement uses TRBV18 and TRBJ2-2; TRBD2 agrees at 9 bases. The CDR3 consists of 16 residues. The germline V gene has CDR1 KGHSH and CDR2 LQKENI. V shed 5 bases and J 2 bases; nucleotides not matched to a gene: 6. The CDR3 loop is CASSRPTSGNTGELFF. In DNA form, the CDR3 reads TGTGCCAGCTCAAGGCCGACTAGCGGAAACACCGGGGAGCTGTTTTTT.

The chain couples TRBV5-1 to TRBJ2-1, with TRBD2 as a possible D gene (6 bases). Germline CDR1 is SGHRS and CDR2 is YFSETQ. The CDR3 has 15 residues. Between the trimmed V and J ends, which lost 7 bases and 10 bases, there was a span of 24 bases. CDR3 sequence (DNA): TGCGCCAGCCAGACCTTGAGTAGCGGCAGCATCGAGCAGTTCTTC. Translated, it gives CASQTLSSGSIEQFF.

This clone was found once. This chain joins TRBV6-4 and TRBJ2-1; 11 bases map to TRBD2. The CDR3 spans 20 residues. Per germline, CDR1 MRHNA and CDR2 SNTAGT. The junction had 16 bases not matched to a gene; V was cut back by 3 bases and J by 3 bases. The CDR3 spells CASSDNKETSGIHGYNEQFF. CDR3 in DNA: TGTGCCAGCAGTGATAATAAGGAGACTAGCGGGATCCACGGCTACAATGAGCAGTTCTTC.

This chain joins TRBV5-1 and TRBJ2-7, with D unclear. In germline, CDR1 is SGHRS, CDR2 YFSETQ. V gave up 0 bases and J gave up 6 bases, with 13 bases separating them. CDR3 size: 14 residues. The CDR3 is CASSLVSVLSEQYF. Here the CDR3 DNA reads TGCGCCAGCAGCTTGGTTTCGGTTCTGAGCGAGCAGTACTTC.

The J gene is TRBJ1-5, the V gene TRBV4-3, with 9 bases that match TRBD1. Germline V CDR1 and CDR2: LGHNA, YSLEER. CDR3 length: 15 residues. V was pared by 4 bases and J by 4 bases, with 5 bases of the junction left unmatched. This CDR3 is CASSRLQGANQPQHF. The DNA for the CDR3 is TGCGCCAGCAGCCGCCTACAGGGGGCAAATCAGCCCCAGCATTTT.

The rearrangement links TRBV4-3 to TRBJ2-1, with D possibly matching TRBD2 (5 bases). The CDR3 is made up of 13 amino acids. The germline V and J ends were trimmed by 0 bases and 9 bases, with 9 bases remaining between them. Germline V gives CDR1 LGHNA, CDR2 YSLEER. The CDR3, as DNA: TGCGCCAGCAGCCAAGAAATCGAGGGTGAGCAGTTCTTC. It translates to CASSQEIEGEQFF.